These 7 T cell receptor beta chains were all obtained from the same sample, sequenced in a study of CD8 T cells in Susac syndrome. Reverse transcription of 0.5 to 1 ug RNA was performed with random hexamers. TCRdb re-called the immunoSEQ multiplex PCR reads through MiXCR, storing one row per CDR3 protein. The table lists around 300,000 distinct CDR3 sequences, about 92% of them singletons. Sequences were obtained from CD4+ T cells from PBMCs. Receptor source: a human donor with multiple sclerosis.

The V call is TRBV12-3 or TRBV12-4, the J call TRBJ1-6; D is perhaps TRBD1 (5 bases). V was cut by 7 bases and J by 7 bases, with 11 bases left in between. This CDR3 spans 13 amino acids. CDR3 coding DNA: TGTGCCAGCAACCTGTGGGGGAATTCACCCCTCCACTTT. It encodes CASNLWGNSPLHF.

The chain recombines TRBV11-3 with TRBJ1-3; unclear D gene. CDR1 SGHNT and CDR2 YENEEA come from the germline V gene. V lost 5 bases, J lost 0 bases, and 5 bases lay in between. There are 13 residues in the CDR3. The CDR3, as DNA: TGTGCCAGCAGCATGAGCTCTGGAAACACCATATATTTT. This gives the protein CASSMSSGNTIYF.

The rearrangement links TRBV6-2 or TRBV6-3 to TRBJ2-3, with 8 bases fitting TRBD2. Germline values: CDR1 MNHEY, CDR2 SVGEGT. This CDR3 region has 15 residues. Losses at the gene ends were 2 bases for V and 3 bases for J; bases not matched to a gene: 4. The CDR3, as DNA: TGTGCCAGCAGTTACGTGGTAGCGGGAACAGATACGCAGTATTTT. This translates into CASSYVVAGTDTQYF.

The chain combines TRBV7-9 with TRBJ2-1; the match to TRBD2 covers 9 bases. The ends lost 3 bases at V and 2 bases at J; junction bases unmatched: 5. The CDR3 extends over 16 amino acids. Per the germline V gene, CDR1 is SEHNR and CDR2 is FQNEAQ (reference sequence). The CDR3 nucleotides are TGTGCCAGCAGCTTGGCGGCTAGCGGGGCCTACAATGAGCAGTTCTTC. This sequence encodes CASSLAASGAYNEQFF.

The chain joins TRBV14 to TRBJ1-2; 9 bases are shared with TRBD1. Germline loops: CDR1 SGHDN, CDR2 FVKESK. The CDR3 consists of 16 residues. With V trimmed by 4 bases and J by 1 base, 7 bases remained unmatched. CDR3 in DNA: TGTGCCAGCAGCCGTTCCGGGACAGGGCTTAACTATGGCTACACCTTC. Translation gives CASSRSGTGLNYGYTF.

The genes are TRBV30 and TRBJ2-5, with 12 positions matching TRBD2. Trimming took 2 bases from V and 4 from J; bases not matched to a gene: 8. The CDR3 totals 16 residues. Germline CDR1 is GTSNPN and CDR2 is SVGIG (reference sequence). In DNA form, the CDR3 reads TGTGCCTGGAGTACGGCGACTAGCGGGGGCGGAGAGACCCAGTACTTC. The encoded protein is CAWSTATSGGGETQYF. Variable domain in full (rest from reference TRBV30 and TRBJ2-5): SQTIHQWPATLVQPVGSPLSLECTVEGTSNPNLYWYRQAAGRGLQLLFYSVGIGQISSEVPQNLSASRPQDRQFILSSKKLLLSDSGFYLCAWSTATSGGGETQYFGPGTRLLVL.

The chain couples TRBV20-1 to TRBJ2-2; 8 nucleotides line up with TRBD1. Germline V lookup: CDR1 DFQATT, CDR2 SNEGSKA (reference sequence). Germline trimming cut 2 bases from V and 3 bases from J; bases unmatched to any gene: 5. This CDR3 has 15 residues. In DNA form, the CDR3 reads TGCAGTGCTAGAAAGACAGGGGCTGACACCGGGGAGCTGTTTTTT. Translated: CSARKTGADTGELFF.